This TCR beta chain was recorded in a study of metastatic and nonmetastatic thyroid tumors. Study summary: A comparison of repertoires was made across blood and tumor or nodule tissue from malignant and benign thyroid patients.

This clone was seen many times. Authors' processing steps: The study took CDR3 differences across clinicopathological groups and made a distant-metastasis classifier for papillary thyroid cancer from them. From the PCR reads, TCRdb re-called clones with MiXCR. Here the V and J calls rest on TCRdb's processing, not on the authors' analysis. Of 20,000 or so clones in the sample, 12% were seen once. Germline V gives CDR1 WSHSY, CDR2 SAAADI. This CDR3 contains 13 residues. V lost 9 bases, J lost 5 bases, and 16 bases lay in between. There were no patients who had received any treatment before thyroid surgery.

Sequencing was carried out using blood. V and J are TRBV10-2 and TRBJ1-1; D not resolved. The TCR originated in a male donor with papillary thyroid cancer or a benign thyroid nodule (not recorded which). Some clones in this sample may be carry-over from other donors' samples. CDR3 in amino acids: CASRGPSSTEAFF. In DNA, the CDR3 is TGCGCCAGTCGAGGCCCTTCTTCGACTGAAGCTTTCTTT.